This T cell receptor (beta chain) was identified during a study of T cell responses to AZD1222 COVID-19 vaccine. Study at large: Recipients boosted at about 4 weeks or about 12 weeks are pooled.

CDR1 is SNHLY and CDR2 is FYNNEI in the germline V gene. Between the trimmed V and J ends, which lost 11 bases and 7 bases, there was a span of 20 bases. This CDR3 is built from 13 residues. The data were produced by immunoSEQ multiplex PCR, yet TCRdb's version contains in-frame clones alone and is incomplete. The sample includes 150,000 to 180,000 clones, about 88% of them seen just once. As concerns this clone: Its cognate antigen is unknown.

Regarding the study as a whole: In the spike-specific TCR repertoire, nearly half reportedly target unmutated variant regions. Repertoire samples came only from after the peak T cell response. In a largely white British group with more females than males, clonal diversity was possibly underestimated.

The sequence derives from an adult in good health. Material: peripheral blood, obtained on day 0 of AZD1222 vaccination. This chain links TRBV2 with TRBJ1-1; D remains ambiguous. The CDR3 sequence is CAASVVKANEAFF. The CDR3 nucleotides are TGTGCCGCCTCGGTGGTAAAGGCTAATGAAGCTTTCTTT.